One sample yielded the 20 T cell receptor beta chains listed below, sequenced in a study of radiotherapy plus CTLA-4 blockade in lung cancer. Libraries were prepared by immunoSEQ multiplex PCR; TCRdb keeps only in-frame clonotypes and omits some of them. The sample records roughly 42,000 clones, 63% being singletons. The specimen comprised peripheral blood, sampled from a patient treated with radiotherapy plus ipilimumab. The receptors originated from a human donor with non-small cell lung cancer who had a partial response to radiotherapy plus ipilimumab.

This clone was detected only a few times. The DNA of the CDR3 is TGTGCCAGTAGTATGGGGCGGAGAACCAACTATGGCTACACCTTC. Translation gives CASSMGRRTNYGYTF. V is TRBV19 and J is TRBJ1-2; D might be TRBD1 (5 bases). The CDR3 is made up of 15 amino acids. Germline V gives CDR1 LNHDA, CDR2 SQIVND (reference sequence). Deletions cut 3 bases from V and 2 bases from J, with 13 bases between. The full variable domain, completed using reference TRBV19 and TRBJ1-2, is DGGITQSPKYLFRKEGQNVTLSCEQNLNHDAMYWYRQDPGQGLRLIYYSQIVNDFQKGDIAEGYSVSREKKESFPLTVTSAQKNPTAFYLCASSMGRRTNYGYTFGSGTRLTVV.

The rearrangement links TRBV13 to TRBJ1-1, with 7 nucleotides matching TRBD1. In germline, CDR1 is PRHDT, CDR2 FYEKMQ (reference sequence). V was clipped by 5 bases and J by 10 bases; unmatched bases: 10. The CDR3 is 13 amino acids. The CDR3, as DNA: TGTGCCAGCAGCGACAGGGACAGTATACGAGCTTTCTTT. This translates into CASSDRDSIRAFF.

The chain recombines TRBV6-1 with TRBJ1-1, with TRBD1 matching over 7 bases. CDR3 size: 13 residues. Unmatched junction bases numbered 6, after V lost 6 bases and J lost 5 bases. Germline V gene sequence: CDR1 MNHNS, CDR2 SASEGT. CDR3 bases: TGTGCCAGCAGCCACAGGGGTTTGACTGAAGCTTTCTTT. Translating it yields CASSHRGLTEAFF.

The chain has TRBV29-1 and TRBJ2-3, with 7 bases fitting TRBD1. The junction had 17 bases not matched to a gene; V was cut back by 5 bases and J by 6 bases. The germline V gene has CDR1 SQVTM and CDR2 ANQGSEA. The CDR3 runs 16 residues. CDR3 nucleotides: TGCAGCGTTCAGGTGGTGACAGGGCCGACAACGGATACGCAGTATTTT. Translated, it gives CSVQVVTGPTTDTQYF.

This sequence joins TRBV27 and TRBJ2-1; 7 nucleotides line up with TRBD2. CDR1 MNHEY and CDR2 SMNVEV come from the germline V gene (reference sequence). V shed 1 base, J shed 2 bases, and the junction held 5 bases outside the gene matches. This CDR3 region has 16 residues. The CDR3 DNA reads TGTGCCAGCAGTTTATTGGGAGGGGCCACCTACAATGAGCAGTTCTTC. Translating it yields CASSLLGGATYNEQFF.

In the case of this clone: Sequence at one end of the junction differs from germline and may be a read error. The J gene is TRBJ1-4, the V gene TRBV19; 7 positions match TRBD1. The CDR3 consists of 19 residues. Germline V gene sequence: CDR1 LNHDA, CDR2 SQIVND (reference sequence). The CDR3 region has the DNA TGTGCCAGTAGTCCCTCGCTGACAGGGAAAGTCGCAACTAATGAAGAACTGTTTTTT. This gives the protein CASSPSLTGKVATNEELFF.

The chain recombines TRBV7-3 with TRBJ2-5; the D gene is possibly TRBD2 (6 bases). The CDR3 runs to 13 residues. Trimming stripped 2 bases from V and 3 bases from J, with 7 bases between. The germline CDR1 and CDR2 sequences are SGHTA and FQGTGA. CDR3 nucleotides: TGTGCCAGCAGCTTACGGGAGAAAGAGACCCAGTACTTC. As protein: CASSLREKETQYF.

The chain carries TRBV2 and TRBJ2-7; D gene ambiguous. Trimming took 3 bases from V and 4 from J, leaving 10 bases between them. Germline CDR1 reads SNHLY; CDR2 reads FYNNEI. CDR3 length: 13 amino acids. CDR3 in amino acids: CASSDANDYEQYF. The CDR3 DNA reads TGTGCCAGCAGTGACGCGAACGATTACGAGCAGTACTTC.

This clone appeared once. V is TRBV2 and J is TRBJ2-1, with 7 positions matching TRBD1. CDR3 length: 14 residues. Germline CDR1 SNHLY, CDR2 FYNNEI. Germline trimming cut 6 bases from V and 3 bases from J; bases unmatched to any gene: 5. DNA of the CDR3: TGTGCCAGCAGCTCGGGACAGAGCTACAATGAGCAGTTCTTC. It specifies CASSSGQSYNEQFF.

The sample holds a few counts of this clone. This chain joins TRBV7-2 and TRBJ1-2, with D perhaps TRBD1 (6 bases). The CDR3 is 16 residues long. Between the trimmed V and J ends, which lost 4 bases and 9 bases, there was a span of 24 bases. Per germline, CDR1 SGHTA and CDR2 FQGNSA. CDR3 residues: CASSSQTGPGILRYTF. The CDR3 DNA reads TGTGCCAGCAGCTCCCAAACAGGGCCAGGTATCCTACGCTACACCTTC.

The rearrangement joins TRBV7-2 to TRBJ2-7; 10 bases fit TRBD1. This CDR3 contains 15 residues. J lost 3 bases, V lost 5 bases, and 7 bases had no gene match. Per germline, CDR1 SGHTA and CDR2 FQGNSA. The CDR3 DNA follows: TGTGCCAGCAGCCTCGACAGGGGGCGAATCTACGAGCAGTACTTC. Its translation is CASSLDRGRIYEQYF.

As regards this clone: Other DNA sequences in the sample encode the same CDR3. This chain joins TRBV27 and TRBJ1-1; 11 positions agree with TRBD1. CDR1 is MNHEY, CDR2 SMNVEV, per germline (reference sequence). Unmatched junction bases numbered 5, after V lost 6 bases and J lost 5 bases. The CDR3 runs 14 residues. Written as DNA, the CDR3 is TGTGCCAGCAGACGGACAGGGGGCCTTACTGAAGCTTTCTTT. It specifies CASRRTGGLTEAFF.

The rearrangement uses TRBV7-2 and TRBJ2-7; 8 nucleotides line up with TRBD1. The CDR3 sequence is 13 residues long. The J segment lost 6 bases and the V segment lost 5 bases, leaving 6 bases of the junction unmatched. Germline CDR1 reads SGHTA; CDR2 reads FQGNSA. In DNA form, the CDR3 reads TGTGCCAGCAGCCCGGATACAGGGGGCGAGCAGTACTTC. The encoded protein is CASSPDTGGEQYF.

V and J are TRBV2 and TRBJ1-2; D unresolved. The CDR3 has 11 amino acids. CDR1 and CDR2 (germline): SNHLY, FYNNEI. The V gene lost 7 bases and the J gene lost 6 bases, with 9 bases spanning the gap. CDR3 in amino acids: CASTYLDGYTF. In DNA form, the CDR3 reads TGTGCCAGCACCTACCTAGATGGCTACACCTTC.

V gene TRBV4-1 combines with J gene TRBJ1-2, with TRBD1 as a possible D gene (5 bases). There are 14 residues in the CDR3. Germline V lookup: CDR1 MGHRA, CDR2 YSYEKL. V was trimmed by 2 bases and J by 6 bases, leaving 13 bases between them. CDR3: CASSQPTRGDGYTF. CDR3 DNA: TGCGCCAGCAGCCAACCGACAAGGGGTGATGGCTACACCTTC.

The CDR3 region has the DNA TGCAGCACCAAGGGGGAGGGGACAGGGCAATATACGCAGTATTTT. Residues: CSTKGEGTGQYTQYF. The rearrangement uses TRBV29-1 and TRBJ2-3; TRBD1 matches at 9 bases. The germline gives CDR1 SQVTM, CDR2 ANQGSEA. The J segment lost 7 bases and the V segment lost 8 bases, leaving 16 bases of the junction unmatched. The CDR3 length is 15 residues.

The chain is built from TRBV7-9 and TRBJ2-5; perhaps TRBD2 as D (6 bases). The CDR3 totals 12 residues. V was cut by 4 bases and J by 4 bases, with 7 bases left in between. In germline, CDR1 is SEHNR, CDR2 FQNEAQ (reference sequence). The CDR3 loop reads CASSYSGETQYF. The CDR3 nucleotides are TGTGCCAGCAGCTATAGCGGAGAGACCCAGTACTTC.

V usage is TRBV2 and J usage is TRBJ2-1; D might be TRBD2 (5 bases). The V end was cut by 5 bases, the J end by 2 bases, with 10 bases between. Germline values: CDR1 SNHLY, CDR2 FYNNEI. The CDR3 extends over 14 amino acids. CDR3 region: CASSRRLTYNEQFF. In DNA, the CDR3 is TGTGCCAGCAGTCGGAGGCTTACCTACAATGAGCAGTTCTTC.

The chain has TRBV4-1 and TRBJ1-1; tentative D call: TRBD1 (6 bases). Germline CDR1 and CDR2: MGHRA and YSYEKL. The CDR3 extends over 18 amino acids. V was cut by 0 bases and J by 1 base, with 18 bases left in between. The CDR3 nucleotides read TGCGCCAGCAGCCAAGAGTCCGTCGGGACATTGGGGAACACTGAAGCTTTCTTT. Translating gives CASSQESVGTLGNTEAFF.

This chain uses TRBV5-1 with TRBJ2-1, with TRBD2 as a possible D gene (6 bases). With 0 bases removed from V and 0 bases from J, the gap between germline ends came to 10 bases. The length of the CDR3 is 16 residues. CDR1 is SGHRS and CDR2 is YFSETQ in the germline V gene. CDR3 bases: TGCGCCAGCAGCTTGGGCGGGGAAAACTCCTACAATGAGCAGTTCTTC. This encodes CASSLGGENSYNEQFF. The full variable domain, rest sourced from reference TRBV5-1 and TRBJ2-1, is KAGVTQTPRYLIKTRGQQVTLSCSPISGHRSVSWYQQTPGQGLQFLFEYFSETQRNKGNFPGRFSGRQFSNSRSEMNVSTLELGDSALYLCASSLGGENSYNEQFFGPGTRLTVL.